This T cell receptor (beta chain) was sequenced for a study of blood T cell repertoires in COVID-19. About the research overall: Researchers got acute and convalescent COVID-19 samples from the United States, Italy and Spain.

Germline CDR1 reads LNHNV; CDR2 reads YYDKDF (reference sequence). CDR3 size: 17 residues. V lost 1 base, J lost 3 bases, and 11 bases stayed unmatched. Per the authors' pipeline: Counts of nucleated cells, estimated from reference gene primer amplification, were obtained. Only in-frame clones appear in the TCRdb table, and some are missing; sequencing was by immunoSEQ multiplex PCR. V, J and clone size derive from that table, while D and trimming were established from the DNA sequence. The sample has under 300,000 clones, almost 85% seen once; the top ten hold under 4.5%. The chain is built from TRBV15 and TRBJ1-2; 7 bases align to TRBD1. This TCR was sampled from a man aged 50 to 59 with acute or convalescent COVID-19. Source material: peripheral blood. CDR3 residues: CATSRGGALTGHYGYTF. The CDR3 nucleotides are TGTGCCACCAGCAGAGGAGGGGCCCTGACAGGGCACTATGGCTACACCTTC.